This T cell receptor beta chain was found in a study of OX40 agonist ivuxolimab in advanced cancers. Study summary: Patients receiving dose escalation had hepatocellular carcinoma, melanoma, renal cell or head and neck cancer. Participants could have had prior anti-PD-1, anti-PD-L1 or anti-CTLA-4 therapy, and around 40% had some. Findings and limits, study-wide: CD4+ and CD8+ blood T cells expanded clonally by week 6 at 0.1 to 3.0 mg/kg. More expanded clones were found, on average, in CD8+ than in CD4+ T cells.

With V trimmed by 3 bases and J by 8 bases, 5 bases remained unmatched. CDR1 is SGHNT, CDR2 YYREEE, per germline (reference sequence). The CDR3 runs 14 residues. This clone was observed a single time. Antigen: not known. Clones were sequenced by immunoSEQ multiplex PCR, and TCRdb holds only the in-frame ones, with some missing. The sample contains 70,000 to 80,000 clones, about 81% of which appear only once. This clonotype was sampled from an adult with an advanced solid tumor such as melanoma, head and neck, liver or kidney cancer. The V call is TRBV5-4, the J call TRBJ1-6; TRBD1 matches 7 bases. The specimen comprised CD4+ or CD8+ T cells sorted from blood, sampled in a trial of the OX40 agonist ivuxolimab. The CDR3 sequence: CASSSGQMYSPLHF. The CDR3 bases are TGTGCCAGCAGCTCGGGACAGATGTATTCACCCCTCCACTTT.